The T cell receptor beta chain described here comes from a study of radiotherapy plus CTLA-4 blockade in lung cancer. Using immunoSEQ multiplex PCR, the repertoire was profiled, and TCRdb retains in-frame clones only, with some absent. Here the sample spans 50,000 to 65,000 clones, roughly four fifths being singletons. Study-wide points: Best predicting response, reportedly, were early blood T cell clone dynamics, with interferon-beta. Radiotherapy with ipilimumab was followed by blood expansion of tumor-derived clones.

Treatment of patients with chemo-refractory metastatic non-small-cell lung cancer consisted of focal radiation plus CTLA-4 blockade with ipilimumab. With regard to this clone: The antigen remains unidentified.

This CDR3 is 15 amino acids long. Per the germline V gene, CDR1 is SGDLS and CDR2 is YYNGEE. The ends were cut back, 0 bases at V and 2 bases at J, with 9 bases in the middle. Specimen: peripheral blood, collected from a patient treated with radiotherapy plus ipilimumab. The V and J genes are TRBV9 and TRBJ1-3; tentative D call: TRBD1 (6 bases). The clonotype comes from a human donor with non-small cell lung cancer whose response to radiotherapy plus ipilimumab could not be evaluated. Here the CDR3 DNA reads TGTGCCAGCAGCGTAGAGGCAGGGGCTGGAAACACCATATATTTT. Protein product: CASSVEAGAGNTIYF.